Sequencing of this TCR beta chain was carried out in a study of tumor-infiltrating lymphocytes in primary liver carcinoma. In the case of this clonotype: The conserved phenylalanine or tryptophan normally closing the CDR3 is absent here, so this likely arose from a read error.

Trimming removed 4 bases at V and 1 base at J, with 7 bases between. Germline CDR1 is SGHAT and CDR2 is FQNNGV. CDR3 length: 13 amino acids. For each extraction, RNA and DNA were obtained together from about 20-30 mg of unsorted bulk tissue. TCR beta cDNA was reverse-transcribed from roughly 520 ng of total RNA. The reaction used a constant-region primer and ProtoScript II reverse transcriptase. Generation of the TCR beta libraries relied on three nested multiplex PCR rounds using slightly modified ARM-PCR. For approximately 10 cycles apiece, the opening two PCR rounds ran with TRBV1-TRBV30 forward primers and a C-beta reverse primer. MiXCR, applied by TCRdb to the multiplex PCR reads, yields one record per CDR3 protein. The sample lists approximately 92,000 distinct CDR3 sequences, around 68% seen once, with around 26% in the top ten.

The receptor's source is a man aged 40-50 years with primary liver carcinoma and hepatitis B virus infection. The J gene is TRBJ1-1, the V gene TRBV11-2, with D unresolved. Specimen: tumor-adjacent normal liver tissue. The DNA for the CDR3 is TGTGCCAGCAGCTACATCACGAACACTGAAGCTTTCGTT. Translated: CASSYITNTEAFV.